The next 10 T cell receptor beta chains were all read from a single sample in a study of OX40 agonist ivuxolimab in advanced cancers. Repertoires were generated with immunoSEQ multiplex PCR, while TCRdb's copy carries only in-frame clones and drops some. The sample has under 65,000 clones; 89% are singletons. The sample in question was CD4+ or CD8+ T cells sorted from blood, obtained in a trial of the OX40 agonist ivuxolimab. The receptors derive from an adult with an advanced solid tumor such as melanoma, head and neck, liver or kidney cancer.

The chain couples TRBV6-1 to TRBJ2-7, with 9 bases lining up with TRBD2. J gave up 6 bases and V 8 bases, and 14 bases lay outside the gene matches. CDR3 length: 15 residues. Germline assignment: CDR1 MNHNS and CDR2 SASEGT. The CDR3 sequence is CASAGGDTLVGEQYV. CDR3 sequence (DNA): TGTGCCAGCGCGGGGGGGGACACCCTAGTAGGCGAGCAGTACGTC.

The CDR3 sequence: CASSQDGRSGGDTQYF. CDR3 DNA sequence: TGCGCCAGCAGCCAAGATGGGAGGAGCGGGGGAGATACGCAGTATTTT. The V call is TRBV4-3, the J call TRBJ2-3; TRBD2 matches 8 bases. The germline CDR1 and CDR2 sequences are LGHNA and YSLEER. The CDR3 loop spans 16 amino acids. With V trimmed by 0 bases and J by 5 bases, 7 bases remained unmatched.

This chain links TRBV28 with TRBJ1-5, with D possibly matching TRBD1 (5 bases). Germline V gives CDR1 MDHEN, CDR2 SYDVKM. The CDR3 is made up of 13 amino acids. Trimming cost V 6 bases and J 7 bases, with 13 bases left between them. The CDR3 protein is CASRVGPDQPQHF. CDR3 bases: TGTGCCAGCAGAGTGGGACCGGACCAGCCCCAGCATTTT.

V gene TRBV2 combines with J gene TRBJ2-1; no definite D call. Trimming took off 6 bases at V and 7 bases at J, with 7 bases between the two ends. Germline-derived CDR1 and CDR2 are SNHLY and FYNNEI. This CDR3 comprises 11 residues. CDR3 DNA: TGTGCCAGCAGAGTTCTTAATGAGCAGTTCTTC. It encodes CASRVLNEQFF.

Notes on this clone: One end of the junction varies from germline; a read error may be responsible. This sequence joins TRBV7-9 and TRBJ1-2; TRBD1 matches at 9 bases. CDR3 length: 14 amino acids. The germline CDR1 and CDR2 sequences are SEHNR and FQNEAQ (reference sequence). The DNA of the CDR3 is TGTGCCAGCAGCATAGCTCGGACAGGGGATGGCTACACCTTC. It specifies CASSIARTGDGYTF.

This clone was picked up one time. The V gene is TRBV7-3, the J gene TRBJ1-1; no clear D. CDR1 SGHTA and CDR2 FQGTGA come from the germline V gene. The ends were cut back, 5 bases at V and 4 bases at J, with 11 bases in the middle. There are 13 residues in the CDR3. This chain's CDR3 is CASSPGLGTEAFF. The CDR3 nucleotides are TGTGCCAGCAGCCCGGGTTTGGGCACTGAAGCTTTCTTT.

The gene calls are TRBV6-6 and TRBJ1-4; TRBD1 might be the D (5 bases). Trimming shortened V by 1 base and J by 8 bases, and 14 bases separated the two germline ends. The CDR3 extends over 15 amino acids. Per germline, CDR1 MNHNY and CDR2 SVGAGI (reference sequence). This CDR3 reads CASSYLGVVGEKLFF. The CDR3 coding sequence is TGTGCCAGCAGTTACTTAGGGGTTGTCGGGGAAAAACTGTTTTTT.

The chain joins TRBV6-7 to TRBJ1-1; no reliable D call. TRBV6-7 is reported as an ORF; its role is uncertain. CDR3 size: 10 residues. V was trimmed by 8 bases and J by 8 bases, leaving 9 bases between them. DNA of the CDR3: TGTGCCAGCCCGGGCGCCGAAGCTTTCTTT. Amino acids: CASPGAEAFF.

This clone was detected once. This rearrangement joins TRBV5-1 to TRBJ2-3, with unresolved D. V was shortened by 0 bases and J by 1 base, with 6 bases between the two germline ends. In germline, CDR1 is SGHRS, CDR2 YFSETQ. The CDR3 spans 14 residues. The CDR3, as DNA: TGCGCCAGCAGCTTGGAACTCCGCACAGATACGCAGTATTTT. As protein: CASSLELRTDTQYF. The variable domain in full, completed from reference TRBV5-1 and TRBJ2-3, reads KAGVTQTPRYLIKTRGQQVTLSCSPISGHRSVSWYQQTPGQGLQFLFEYFSETQRNKGNFPGRFSGRQFSNSRSEMNVSTLELGDSALYLCASSLELRTDTQYFGPGTRLTVL.

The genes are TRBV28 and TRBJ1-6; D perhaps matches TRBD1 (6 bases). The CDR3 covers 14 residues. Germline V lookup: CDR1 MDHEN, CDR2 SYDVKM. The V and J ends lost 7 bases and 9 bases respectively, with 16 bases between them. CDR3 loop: CASIGGAMGSPLHF. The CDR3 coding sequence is TGTGCCAGCATAGGGGGGGCTATGGGTTCACCCCTCCACTTT.